A single sample gave rise to the 25 T cell receptor beta chains below, sequenced in a study of human T cells and chemical hapten exposure. Noted time point: patch test 1, 2 weeks after DPC sensitization. Treatment: therapeutic diphenylcyclopropenone sensitization with weekly scalp DPC. TCRdb itself ran the RACE reads through MiXCR, one entry per CDR3 protein. The sample gives 79,000 or so distinct CDR3 sequences, 10% of which show up once; approximately 1.4% is in the top ten. The sample was whole blood, taken in connection with sensitization to the hapten diphenylcyclopropenone (DPC). The receptors originated from a woman between 50 and 59 years old with alopecia areata. Some clones in this sample may be carry-over from other donors' samples.

This clonotype was counted only a few times. This chain links TRBV10-3 with TRBJ1-2; D is uncertain. The germline V and J ends were trimmed by 0 bases and 2 bases, with 7 bases remaining between them. Germline V lookup: CDR1 ENHRY, CDR2 SYGVKD. This CDR3 contains 14 residues. DNA for the CDR3: TGTGCCATCAGTGAGTCGAGCGCCAACTATGGCTACACCTTC. This codes for CAISESSANYGYTF.

This clonotype was seen a few times. This chain joins TRBV27 and TRBJ1-1; tentative D call: TRBD1 (6 bases). Trimming pared 3 bases from V and 7 bases from J, leaving 15 bases between. Germline CDR1 is MNHEY and CDR2 is SMNVEV (reference sequence). The CDR3 length is 14 residues. The CDR3 nucleotides are TGTGCCAGCAGTTTTCGGGGGCCCGGGCTTGAAGCTTTCTTT. This translates into CASSFRGPGLEAFF.

This clonotype was observed a handful of times. This CDR3 reads CASSPGLPSGNTIYF. CDR3 sequence (DNA): TGTGCCAGCAGCCCGGGACTGCCCTCTGGAAACACCATATATTTT. The chain uses TRBV7-6 and TRBJ1-3, with D possibly TRBD1 on 5 matching bases. The CDR3 is 15 amino acids. The germline CDR1 and CDR2 sequences are SGHVS and FNYEAQ. V lost 5 bases, J lost 0 bases, and 11 bases lay in between.

This clonotype showed up just a few times. The V gene is TRBV29-1, the J gene TRBJ2-1; D unresolved. This CDR3 comprises 14 residues. Trimming removed 6 bases at V and 6 bases at J, with 18 bases between. The germline CDR1 and CDR2 sequences are SQVTM and ANQGSEA. The CDR3 DNA reads TGCAGCGTGCCTCGGGCCCTGCAAGGCAATGAGCAGTTCTTC. Its translation is CSVPRALQGNEQFF.

This sequence joins TRBV28 and TRBJ2-7, with D uncertain. Germline assignment: CDR1 MDHEN and CDR2 SYDVKM. Between the trimmed V and J ends, which lost 2 bases and 6 bases, there was a span of 5 bases. This CDR3 is built from 11 residues. In nucleotides, the CDR3 is TGTGCCAGCAGTTTAGACGGCGAGCAGTACTTC. This sequence encodes CASSLDGEQYF. The variable domain in full, with the rest retrieved from reference TRBV28 and TRBJ2-7, is DVKVTQSSRYLVKRTGEKVFLECVQDMDHENMFWYRQDPGLGLRLIYFSYDVKMKEKGDIPEGYSVSREKKERFSLILESASTNQTSMYLCASSLDGEQYFGPGTRLTVT.

The chain has TRBV5-4 and TRBJ2-7, with 8 bases that match TRBD1. Germline loops: CDR1 SGHNT, CDR2 YYREEE (reference sequence). This CDR3 is 14 amino acids long. V lost 0 bases to trimming and J lost 6 bases; unmatched junction nucleotides: 5. The CDR3 DNA sequence: TGTGCCAGCAGCTTGGAATCCAGGGGGCCCGAGCAGTACTTC. Translation: CASSLESRGPEQYF.

This clonotype was seen at least ten times. The chain joins TRBV16 to TRBJ1-2; D is possibly TRBD1 (5 bases). Per the germline V gene, CDR1 is KGHSY and CDR2 is FQNENV. Deletions cut 7 bases from V and 6 bases from J, with 24 bases between. The CDR3 contains 16 residues. CDR3 sequence (DNA): TGTGCCAGCACTCCGGGACGGAGGACGAGCAGTGATGGCTACACCTTC. Its translation: CASTPGRRTSSDGYTF.

This clonotype was counted between two and nine times. The J gene is TRBJ2-5, the V gene TRBV27; D is perhaps TRBD1 (7 bases). CDR1 MNHEY and CDR2 SMNVEV come from the germline V gene (reference sequence). The CDR3 length is 16 residues. The V end lost 6 bases, the J end lost 4 bases, and 21 bases lay between the germline ends. CDR3 residues: CASRPWRGLATETQYF. In nucleotides, the CDR3 is TGTGCCAGCAGGCCCTGGAGGGGGCTGGCTACAGAGACCCAGTACTTC.

This clonotype was picked up a small number of times. This chain links TRBV5-4 with TRBJ2-7; either TRBD1 or TRBD2 may supply D (6 bases each). Trimming removed 3 bases at V and 1 base at J, with 14 bases between. Germline CDR1 reads SGHNT; CDR2 reads YYREEE (reference sequence). The CDR3 spans 15 residues. In DNA form, the CDR3 reads TGTGCCAGCAGCTCCCCCAGGGGAGGTTCCTACGAGCAGTACTTC. It yields the protein CASSSPRGGSYEQYF.

This clonotype was picked up a small number of times. The chain uses TRBV18 and TRBJ1-3, with unresolved D. Germline CDR1 and CDR2: KGHSH and LQKENI. Trimming removed 0 bases at V and 1 base at J, with 7 bases between. The CDR3 covers 15 residues. The chain's CDR3 is CASSPPTRSGNTIYF. CDR3 bases: TGTGCCAGCTCACCACCGACAAGGTCTGGAAACACCATATATTTT.

This clonotype occurred a few times. The gene calls are TRBV27 and TRBJ2-7; maybe TRBD1 (5 bases). This CDR3 contains 12 residues. With 3 bases removed from V and 5 bases from J, the gap between germline ends came to 8 bases. CDR1 MNHEY and CDR2 SMNVEV come from the germline V gene (reference sequence). The DNA for the CDR3 is TGTGCCAGCAGTTTCAGGGTCCACGAGCAGTACTTC. It encodes CASSFRVHEQYF.

Of note for this clonotype: A much bigger clone sits one base away, suggesting this may be a read error. This sequence joins TRBV11-2 and TRBJ2-5; 8 bases are shared with TRBD2. The CDR3 loop spans 16 amino acids. Germline CDR1 is SGHAT and CDR2 is FQNNGV. Here the CDR3 reads CVSSLGTSGVQETQYF. The CDR3 bases are TGTGTCAGCAGCTTAGGTACTAGCGGAGTCCAAGAGACCCAGTACTTC.

This clonotype has more than one count but fewer than ten. This chain connects TRBV5-1 to TRBJ1-6; D is unresolved. This CDR3 comprises 14 residues. The germline gives CDR1 SGHRS, CDR2 YFSETQ. Trimming took 1 base from V and 8 from J, leaving 10 bases between them. CDR3 bases: TGCGCCAGCAGCTTGAGGGAAACCCATTCACCCCTCCACTTT. Amino acid sequence: CASSLRETHSPLHF.

On this clonotype: Compared with germline, one end of the junction differs, possibly owing to a read error. The rearrangement joins TRBV5-1 to TRBJ2-6; D perhaps matches TRBD1 (5 bases). Germline loops: CDR1 SGHRS, CDR2 YFSETQ. The CDR3 consists of 15 residues. DNA for the CDR3: TGCGCCAGCAGCCAGACAGCCTCTGGGGCCAACGCCCTGACTTTC. It specifies CASSQTASGANALTF.

This rearrangement joins TRBV5-5 to TRBJ1-5; D gene uncertain. CDR3 length equals 14 residues. Germline V gives CDR1 SGHKS, CDR2 YYEKEE (reference sequence). Trimming took 2 bases from V and 4 from J, leaving 10 bases between them. DNA of the CDR3: TGTGCCAGCAGCTTCGGGCAACTAAATCAGCCCCAGCATTTT. Translated: CASSFGQLNQPQHF.

This chain links TRBV5-6 with TRBJ1-1; D gene unclear. The ends were cut back, 0 bases at V and 1 base at J, with 7 bases in the middle. The CDR3 length is 14 residues. Germline lookup yields CDR1 SGHDT and CDR2 YYEEEE. The CDR3 region is CASSLGRRNTEAFF. The CDR3 DNA is TGTGCCAGCAGCTTGGGCAGGCGGAACACTGAAGCTTTCTTT.

With regard to this clonotype: A much larger clone lies a single base off, so this may be a read error. The chain couples TRBV11-3 to TRBJ2-5; maybe TRBD2 (5 bases). Germline assignment: CDR1 SGHNT and CDR2 YENEEA. CDR3 length: 13 residues. The CDR3 is CASNLGGAETQYF. The CDR3 DNA sequence: TGTGCCAGCAACTTAGGAGGTGCGGAGACCCAGTACTTC. The whole variable domain, filled in from reference TRBV11-3 and TRBJ2-5, reads EAGVVQSPRYKIIEKKQPVAFWCNPISGHNTLYWYLQNLGQGPELLIRYENEEAVDDSQLPKDRFSAERLKGVDSTLKIQPAELGDSAVYLCASNLGGAETQYFGPGTRLLVL.

In its sample, this clonotype was seen many times. V gene TRBV20-1 combines with J gene TRBJ2-7, with 11 bases fitting TRBD2. Germline trimming cut 3 bases from V and 3 bases from J; bases unmatched to any gene: 4. The length of the CDR3 is 14 residues. Per the germline V gene, CDR1 is DFQATT and CDR2 is SNEGSKA (reference sequence). CDR3 DNA: TGCAGTGCTAGTCCCACTAGCGGGAGCTACGAGCAGTACTTC. Encoded protein: CSASPTSGSYEQYF.

In this sample, this clonotype turned up a few times. This sequence joins TRBV7-6 and TRBJ1-4; 9 bases agree with TRBD1. CDR1 SGHVS and CDR2 FNYEAQ come from the germline V gene. The J segment lost 3 bases and the V segment lost 5 bases, leaving 1 base of the junction unmatched. The CDR3 contains 14 residues. The CDR3, as DNA: TGTGCCAGCAGCCGACAGGGGGCTAATGAAAAACTGTTTTTT. Its translation: CASSRQGANEKLFF. Complete variable domain (other parts from reference TRBV7-6 and TRBJ1-4): GAGVSQSPRYKVTKRGQDVALRCDPISGHVSLYWYRQALGQGPEFLTYFNYEAQQDKSGLPNDRFSAERPEGSISTLTIQRTEQRDSAMYRCASSRQGANEKLFFGSGTQLSVL.

The rearrangement uses TRBV11-2 and TRBJ2-5, with D perhaps being TRBD1 or TRBD2 (5 bases each). The CDR3 loop spans 15 amino acids. The germline V gene has CDR1 SGHAT and CDR2 FQNNGV. Trimming took off 3 bases at V and 2 bases at J, with 13 bases between the two ends. The CDR3 here is CASSLGVLQQETQYF. The CDR3 DNA sequence: TGTGCCAGCAGCTTGGGGGTATTACAGCAAGAGACCCAGTACTTC. Full variable domain (rest looked up from reference TRBV11-2 and TRBJ2-5): EAGVAQSPRYKIIEKRQSVAFWCNPISGHATLYWYQQILGQGPKLLIQFQNNGVVDDSQLPKDRFSAERLKGVDSTLKIQPAKLEDSAVYLCASSLGVLQQETQYFGPGTRLLVL.

This sequence joins TRBV12-3 or TRBV12-4 and TRBJ2-2; D possibly corresponds to TRBD2 (5 bases). Trimming took 7 bases from V and 0 from J, leaving 12 bases between them. The CDR3 contains 15 residues. The CDR3 DNA follows: TGTGCCAGCACCCCGGACTGGGCGAACACCGGGGAGCTGTTTTTT. As protein: CASTPDWANTGELFF.

Ten or more counts support this clonotype. The chain couples TRBV7-8 to TRBJ1-2; D call uncertain. The germline V gene has CDR1 SGHVS and CDR2 FQNEAQ. Trimming pared 1 base from V and 4 bases from J, leaving 16 bases between. This CDR3 has 16 amino acids. DNA of the CDR3: TGTGCCAGCAGCTTAGTGGCCCGCGGACCGTTCTATGGCTACACCTTC. Protein: CASSLVARGPFYGYTF.

The chain has TRBV18 and TRBJ1-2; a weak D match, TRBD1 (5 bases). Germline CDR1 is KGHSH and CDR2 is LQKENI. The ends were cut back, 4 bases at V and 3 bases at J, with 9 bases in the middle. CDR3 length: 13 amino acids. The CDR3 spells CASSQARDYGYTF. CDR3 DNA sequence: TGTGCCAGCTCACAGGCCAGGGACTATGGCTACACCTTC.

J is TRBJ2-5 and V is TRBV7-2, with D possibly TRBD2 on 5 matching bases. This CDR3 has 15 residues. V was cut by 1 base and J by 1 base, with 10 bases left in between. Germline V gene sequence: CDR1 SGHTA, CDR2 FQGNSA. CDR3 loop: CASSLDAGPQETQYF. The CDR3 DNA reads TGTGCCAGCAGCTTAGATGCGGGTCCCCAAGAGACCCAGTACTTC.

V gene TRBV19 combines with J gene TRBJ2-3; no definite D call. The germline gives CDR1 LNHDA, CDR2 SQIVND (reference sequence). This CDR3 is built from 15 residues. The germline V and J ends were trimmed by 5 bases and 0 bases, with 12 bases remaining between them. The CDR3 coding sequence is TGTGCCAGTAGTCCTAAGCAGACTAGCACAGATACGCAGTATTTT. Residues: CASSPKQTSTDTQYF. The whole variable domain, filled in from reference TRBV19 and TRBJ2-3, reads DGGITQSPKYLFRKEGQNVTLSCEQNLNHDAMYWYRQDPGQGLRLIYYSQIVNDFQKGDIAEGYSVSREKKESFPLTVTSAQKNPTAFYLCASSPKQTSTDTQYFGPGTRLTVL.